This T cell receptor (beta chain) derives from a study of control samples from healthy donors and cancer patients (dated by TCRdb to about 2020). Receptor amplification or capture employed the immunoSEQ multiplex PCR assay. Imported from immuneACCESS, the table was reduced by TCRdb to in-frame sequences with V and J called. These copies leave out some clones; in studies compared against another copy, an unresolved V gene accounts for under half, and the cause of the remainder is not known. The sample table records over 150,000 clones; around 89% of these occur just once. The ten top clones hold roughly 1.5% of the sample. V and J are truncated by 5 bases and 0 bases respectively, leaving an intervening sequence of 13 bases. Via the germline V gene, CDR1 is MDHEN and CDR2 SYDVKM. Taken from cysteine to phenylalanine, the CDR3 has 16 residues. This entry keeps only the CDR3 DNA: 48 bases, framed from base 1.

About this clone itself: This receptor's antigen is unknown. Nothing much larger sits one base from this clone, and base qualities are not available.

Sequencing was carried out using blood. This clonotype originated in a woman between 50 and 59 years old in good health. The rearranged segments are TRBV28 and TRBJ1-4; a tentative D call is TRBD1 (5 bases match). The CDR3 has the sequence CASSHRRASTNEKLFF. Read as DNA, the sequence is TGTGCCAGCAGTCACAGGCGAGCCTCAACTAATGAAAAACTGTTTTTT. Here the CDR3 is joined to the reference TRBV28 and TRBJ1-4 genes, and the full variable domain is: DVKVTQSSRYLVKRTGEKVFLECVQDMDHENMFWYRQDPGLGLRLIYFSYDVKMKEKGDIPEGYSVSREKKERFSLILESASTNQTSMYLCASSHRRASTNEKLFFGSGTQLSVL.